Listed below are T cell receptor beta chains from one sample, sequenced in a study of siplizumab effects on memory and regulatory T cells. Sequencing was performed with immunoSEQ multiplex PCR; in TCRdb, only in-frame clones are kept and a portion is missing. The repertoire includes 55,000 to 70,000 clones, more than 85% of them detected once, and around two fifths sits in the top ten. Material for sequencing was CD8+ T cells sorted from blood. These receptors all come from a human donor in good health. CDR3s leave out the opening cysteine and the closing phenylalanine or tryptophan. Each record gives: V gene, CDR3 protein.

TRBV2,ASRTGQGGIAGPRSYNEQF
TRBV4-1,ASSQTGSFEAF
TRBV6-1,ASSEGRGISYEQY
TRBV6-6,ASSGFYGGGYEQY
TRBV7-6,ASSLAAGFRNTIY
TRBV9,ASSDRSTGELF
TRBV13,ASSRTRTEQY
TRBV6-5,ASSRDNSGANVLT
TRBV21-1,ASKRTVRAGVRTGELF
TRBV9,ASSVTTNTQY
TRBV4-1,ASREEADTQY
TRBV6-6,ASGANSAGNEQF
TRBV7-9,AIVRDSGYYEQY
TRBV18,ASSASGSSYNEQF
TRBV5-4,ASSFWGNTEAF
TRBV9,ASSVGLGDSYNEQF
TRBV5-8,ASSPMGTNYNEQF
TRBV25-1,ASSSVHTGELF